Included here is one T cell receptor (beta chain) sequence, with context. What it recognizes is unknown. With 60 Vbeta and 13 Jbeta primers, the PCR was carried out. The data were produced by immunoSEQ multiplex PCR, yet TCRdb's version contains in-frame clones alone and is incomplete. Of about 180,000 clones in the sample, 76% were seen once. This specimen comes from a study of cytomegalovirus exposure and HLA in healthy donors. Study outcomes and limitations: Some V segments (TRBV6-2 and TRBV6-3 among them) were excluded as indistinguishable. Other equally common chains were less clonally expanded than HLA-associated TCR beta chains, a later analysis showed.

Healthy bone marrow donors made up the donor group. CDR1 is SGHRS, CDR2 YFSETQ, per germline. The CDR3 is 16 amino acids. The V and J ends lost 7 bases and 0 bases, in that order; junction bases with no gene match: 7. The gene calls are TRBV5-1 and TRBJ2-2, with 9 bases identical to TRBD2. Sequenced sample: PBMCs. This clonotype originated in a woman in her twenties or thirties in good health and CMV-seropositive. The CDR3 DNA is TGCGCCAGCGCCTCTAGCGGGACCCCGAACACCGGGGAGCTGTTTTTT. Protein product: CASASSGTPNTGELFF.